This T cell receptor (beta chain) emerged from a study of T cell responses to AZD1222 COVID-19 vaccine. On the study more broadly: Second-dose timings of about 4 or about 12 weeks were pooled.

V was pared by 2 bases and J by 4 bases, with 6 bases of the junction left unmatched. This CDR3 is 15 amino acids long. Per the germline V gene, CDR1 is SEHNR and CDR2 is FQNEAQ (reference sequence). With regard to this clone: What it binds is not known.

The table came from immunoSEQ multiplex PCR; TCRdb's copy has only in-frame clones and leaves some out. The sample lists some 55,000 clones; around 90% were seen once. Study results and limitations: With two AZD1222 doses given, Spike-specific TCR breadth and depth both rose. Across the whole spike, CD4 TCRs peaked at regions 160-218 and 743-854.

Sample: peripheral blood, taken on day 0 of AZD1222 vaccination. The source is an adult in good health. The chain recombines TRBV7-9 with TRBJ2-5; 8 nucleotides align to TRBD1. The CDR3 sequence: CASSLLGDRGETQYF. CDR3 nucleotide sequence: TGTGCCAGCAGCTTATTGGGTGACAGGGGAGAGACCCAGTACTTC.